Given below is one TCR beta chain in context. What it binds is unknown. The assay was immunoSEQ multiplex PCR, and TCRdb's table has in-frame clones only and misses some. The sample consists of 150,000 or so clones, around 90% of them appearing once. V shed 3 bases and J shed 2 bases, with 12 bases lying between them. CDR3 length equals 14 residues. Per germline, CDR1 DFQATT and CDR2 SNEGSKA (reference sequence). The data were obtained in a study of T cell responses to AZD1222 COVID-19 vaccine. The study's findings and limits: Repertoires were obtained solely post-peak T cell response.

This sequence originates from an adult who received the MenACWY meningococcal vaccine as a control. The V gene is TRBV20-1, the J gene TRBJ2-3; D is possibly TRBD2 (6 bases). Sequenced here: peripheral blood, sampled 28 days after the second dose of the MenACWY control vaccine. The chain's CDR3 is CSASRGLLTDTQYF. The CDR3 region has the DNA TGCAGTGCTAGTCGGGGACTGCTCACAGATACGCAGTATTTT.